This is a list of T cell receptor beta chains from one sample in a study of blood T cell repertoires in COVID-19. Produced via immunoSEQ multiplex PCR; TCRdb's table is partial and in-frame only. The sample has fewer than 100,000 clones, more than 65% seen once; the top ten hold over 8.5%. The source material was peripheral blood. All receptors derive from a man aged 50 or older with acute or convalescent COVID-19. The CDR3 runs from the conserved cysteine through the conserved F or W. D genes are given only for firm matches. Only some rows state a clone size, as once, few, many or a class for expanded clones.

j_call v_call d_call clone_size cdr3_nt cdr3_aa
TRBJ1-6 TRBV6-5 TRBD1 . TGTGCCACAACGGCCAGGGGGAATTCACCCCTCCACTTT CATTARGNSPLHF
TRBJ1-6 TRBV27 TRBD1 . TGTGCCAGCAGTTTTTTGGGGACAGATAATTCACCCCTCCACTTT CASSFLGTDNSPLHF
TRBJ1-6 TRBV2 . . TGTGCCAGCGGTCAACAGACTAATTCACCCCTCCACTTT CASGQQTNSPLHF
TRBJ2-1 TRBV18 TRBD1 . TGTGCCAGCTCACGGGGGGACAGGGCTAATGAGCAGTTCTTC CASSRGDRANEQFF
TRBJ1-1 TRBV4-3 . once TGCGCCAGCAGTCCGACAGGTCGAGGCACTGAAGCTTTCTTT CASSPTGRGTEAFF
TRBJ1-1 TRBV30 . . TGTGCCTGGAGTACCGGACTCTCTATTGAAGCTTTCTTT CAWSTGLSIEAFF
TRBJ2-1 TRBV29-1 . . TGCAGCGTTGAAAAGCAACAGGGTGGGAATGAGCAGTTCTTC CSVEKQQGGNEQFF
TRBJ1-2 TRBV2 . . TGTGCCAGCAGTGAATGGGGGCACGGTGGCTACACCTTC CASSEWGHGGYTF
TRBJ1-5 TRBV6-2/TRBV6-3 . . TGTGCCAGCAGTTTAGATGGTACAGCTAATCAGCCCCAGCATTTT CASSLDGTANQPQHF
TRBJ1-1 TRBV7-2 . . TGTGCCAGCAGCTTAGGGACATTGAACACTGAAGCTTTCTTT CASSLGTLNTEAFF
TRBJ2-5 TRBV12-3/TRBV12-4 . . TGTGCCAGCACCCTCCGCAGGGTGGAGACCCAGTACTTC CASTLRRVETQYF
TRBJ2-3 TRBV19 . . TGTGCCAGTAGTGACAGGTTTAGCACAGATACGCAGTATTTT CASSDRFSTDTQYF
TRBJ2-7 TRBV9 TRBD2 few TGTGCCAGCAGCCCGAGACGCGGGAGGACCGACGAGCAGTACTTC CASSPRRGRTDEQYF
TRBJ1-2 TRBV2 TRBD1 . TGTGCCAGTGCCGGTAGGACAGGCGCTAACTATGGCTACACCTTC CASAGRTGANYGYTF
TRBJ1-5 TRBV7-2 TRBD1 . TGTGCCAGCAGCTGGTGGACAGGGGGCCAGCCCCAGCATTTT CASSWWTGGQPQHF
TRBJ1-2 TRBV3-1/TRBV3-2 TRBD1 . TGTGCCAGCAGCCACCCGACAGGGGGCGAACCCCCCATCCGTATCGGCTACACCTTC CASSHPTGGEPPIRIGYTF
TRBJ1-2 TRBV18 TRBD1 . TGTGCCAGCTCACCTGAGGGACAGGGTTCCAGAGGCGGCTACACCTTC CASSPEGQGSRGGYTF
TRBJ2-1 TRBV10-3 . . TGTGCCATCAGTGAGTCGATCGGGAGATCCAATGAGCAGTTCTTC CAISESIGRSNEQFF
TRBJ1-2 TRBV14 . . TGTGCCAGCAGCCAAGTTACGGTCGGTGGCTACACCTTC CASSQVTVGGYTF
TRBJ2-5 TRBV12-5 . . TGTGCTAGTGGAAACGAATTGCGGGCCGAGACCCAGTACTTC CASGNELRAETQYF
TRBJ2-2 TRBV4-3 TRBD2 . TGCGCCAGCAGCCAAGATGGGATAGCGGGAGGGACGCTGTTTTTT CASSQDGIAGGTLFF
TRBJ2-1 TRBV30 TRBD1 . TGTGCCTGGAGGTTAGGGACAGACCAGTTCTTC CAWRLGTDQFF